This T cell receptor (beta chain) was captured in a study of cytomegalovirus exposure and HLA in healthy donors (dated by TCRdb to about 2017). As for the study more broadly: In an earlier analysis of roughly 500 of the donors, 250 to 350 Gb of sequence data and just under 120 million unique TCR beta sequences from 180 million or so T cells were reported. On average, roughly 250,000 unique TCR beta nucleotide sequences were sequenced per donor among about 400 genotyped donors of the cohort, with roughly 18% of those sequences being non-productive. In an earlier analysis of roughly 600 of the donors, high-throughput TCR beta sequencing was used to judge whether each TCR beta V gene segment behaved as functional or pseudogenic. Class I and class II HLA loci were covered by the typing at four-digit resolution. Genome-wide SNP genotypes for about 65% of the roughly 670 donors were used in a later genetic analysis, which treated that subset as a discovery cohort. Donor age, sex, ethnicity and CMV serostatus were compiled alongside the repertoire data. Besides the first cohort of roughly 640 subjects, a separate validation cohort made up of 90 to 150 different subjects was used. To predict cytomegalovirus infection status, the study brought together high-throughput TCR immunosequencing, statistical association of individual TCRs with disease status, and machine learning. Approximately 330 gigabases of sequencing data and 75 million to 85 million unique TCR sequences made up an early release that covered about 640 HLA-typed donors. Typing coverage varied by locus: roughly 620-640 donors for A, B, C, DRB1 and DQB1; approximately 500 for DQA1; about 600 for DPA1; about 450 for DPB1. Every discovery cohort repertoire had been produced on one sequencing platform. The genetic ancestry cluster associated with self-reported Caucasian donors included over 65% of the 398 genotyped donors. Because of strong linkage in the cohort, 4 to 6 DR-DQ haplotypes were treated as single units for association and clustering. The aim of the study was to test whether cataloging public T cell receptors could identify signatures of past pathogen exposure. Using immunosequencing, the study profiled T cell repertoires from 550 to 750 subjects and related those repertoires to cytomegalovirus serostatus. A later analysis re-analyzed previously published TCR beta repertoires from 600 to 850 donors and added high-resolution HLA genotyping to study TCR occurrence patterns. In the later analysis, no new phenotypic data were used to find candidate immune exposures; instead, reliance was placed on TCR beta sequences and their occurrence across donors.

Study-wide conclusions, independent of this receptor: According to a later genetic analysis, donors in an Asian-associated ancestry cluster had fewer N-insertions in productive TCRs than the approximately 630-donor mean. A later genetic analysis associated a missense DCLRE1C variant with V-gene and J-gene trimming of TCR beta chains, and an independent cohort replicated the association. A further reported finding was that TCR beta sequences accurately predicted the HLA-A and HLA-B alleles for most subjects in the first cohort. Linkage disequilibrium might explain the correlated functional status among segregating V segments, but an unknown experimental factor could not be excluded. The sequencing pipeline was judged likely to have produced a cluster of highly shared sequence variants as a technical artifact. Three of the identified cytomegalovirus-associated TCR beta chains were confirmed in vitro to be specific for cytomegalovirus antigens. Because counts were too low, roughly 18 rarely observed V segments, including chromosome 9 orphons, were left out of the earlier analysis of 587 of the donors. In both the original and validation cohorts, the classifier was reported to diagnose cytomegalovirus status with high specificity and sensitivity. Because some donors lacked HLA typing at each locus, the association tests relied only on the typed subset. This cohort had only TCR beta chains sequenced, and the lack of alpha or paired-chain data limited which features could be detected. Across donors, most TCR sequences were observed very rarely, whereas some public TCRs were present in many individuals. Strong co-occurrence of HLA alleles, especially DR and DQ, made assigning TCR associations to individual alleles difficult. Roughly uniform sequencing depth across donors was assumed in presence/absence analyses, although this assumption may not hold. In a later analysis, HLA-associated TCR beta chains were found to be more clonally expanded and to have lower generation probabilities than equally common non-associated chains. According to a later analysis, TCR association rates differed among HLA loci, with DRB1 alleles showing the most associated TCRs and HLA-C alleles showing the fewest. Broadly in line with IMGT annotations, most TCR beta V segments showed up in productive rearrangements about 87% or about 30% of the time in an earlier analysis of under 700 of the donors. The authors suggested that the approach could potentially be extended to other disease states and immunological phenotypes. In a later analysis, most CMV-associated TCR beta chains were found to appear HLA-restricted, with HLA associations seemingly driven largely by CMV exposure. Several of the top co-occurrence clusters appeared to be linked to parvovirus B19, influenza, CMV and Epstein-Barr virus, according to a later analysis. Because the 87-base-pair reads could not distinguish some IMGT-functional V segments, including TRBV6-2 and TRBV6-3, those segments were excluded. CMV serostatus was the only immune exposure information available for the cohort. At a false discovery rate of 0.05, a later analysis linked 16,951 TCR beta sequences to specific HLA alleles. In the study, 150 to 200 TCR beta chains were listed as associated with cytomegalovirus.

After removal of 4 bases from V and 0 bases from J, the junction retains 9 bases not matched to a gene. CDR1 and CDR2, looked up from the germline V gene, are MDHEN and SYDVKM. From cysteine to phenylalanine, the CDR3 is 17 amino acids long. Only the CDR3 DNA is retained, 51 bases long and in frame from the first base. The method was the immunoSEQ multiplex PCR assay. A mixture of 60 forward primers for TCR Vbeta segments and 13 reverse primers for TCR Jbeta segments was used in the multiplex PCR. A multiplex PCR assay on genomic DNA amplified the CDR3 region of rearranged TCR beta genes. The Illumina HiSeq System was used to sequence the amplified TCR beta libraries as 87-base-pair reads. On the authors' methods: Across the roughly 640 repertoires, a later analysis counted 78 million or so unique TCR beta chains, around 11 million of which were shared by at least two donors. To remove PCR and sequencing errors, raw reads were error-corrected and collapsed into unique sequences using a nearest-neighbor algorithm that merged closely related sequences. V, D and J gene segments were assigned by aligning CDR3 sequences to IMGT reference sequences. For a sequence to be retained, a match of at least six nucleotides to both a V gene segment and a J gene segment was required. Rearrangements were called productive when the CDR3 lacked stop codons and stayed in frame with V and J; all others were non-productive. Following IMGT convention, CDR3 was defined as the stretch from the second conserved V-encoded cysteine up to the conserved J-encoded phenylalanine. Sequences without an unambiguous match to a single V gene segment were excluded from the earlier analysis of 500 to 700 of the donors. An earlier analysis of 550 to 650 of the donors classified V segments as functional when productive rearrangements were above 56.7% and as segregating when the standard deviation between donors was above 5%. A statistical classification framework was built to diagnose cytomegalovirus status from the catalog of TCR beta chain sequences. V and J gene assignment, in a later analysis, came from comparing TCR nucleotide sequences with IMGT/GENE-DB human TR gene sequences. Using the TCRdist pipeline, a later analysis assigned CDR3 sequences along with most-parsimonious VDJ recombination scenarios. In a later analysis, every TCR beta chain was defined by the combination of its CDR3 amino acid sequence and its V-gene family, and reads without a unique V-gene family were dropped. As a way to deal with suspected cross-contamination and a sequencing artifact, a later analysis dropped hundreds of nucleotide sequences that were highly shared and had low generation probability. For each public chain, a later analysis derived a clonal expansion index from normalized ranks of inferred template counts within each repertoire. In a later analysis, generation probabilities were computed with a VDJ recombination model fitted to out-of-frame rearrangements, and the resulting probabilities were checked against IGoR. A later analysis scored TCR-TCR, TCR-HLA and TCR-CMV co-occurrence with hypergeometric tests, applying a repertoire-size bias correction to TCR pairs. False discovery rates were estimated in a later analysis by permuting HLA or CMV assignments 20 times. In a later analysis, co-occurring TCRs were grouped with DBSCAN, and TCRdist sequence similarity was added when clustering was performed within HLA-allele-positive subsets. For co-occurrence clustering, repertoires with fewer than 30,000 or more than 120,000 public chains were excluded, along with roughly five repertoires with anomalous nucleotide sharing. The immuneACCESS repertoire file appears here via TCRdb, limited to in-frame rearrangements. These files lack a portion of the clones; in checked studies, under half of the deficit traces to unresolved V genes, and the cause of the others is not known. That table gives V, J and clone size, and the DNA gave D and trimming. Within this sample are 150,000 or so clones, with more than 70% of them counted one time only. The top ten hold about 2.4% of the sample.

This clone came up a few times. Its target antigen remains unknown. Nothing much larger sits one base from this clone, and base qualities are not available. In total, approximately 610 healthy bone marrow donors made up the cohort. All cohort members were sampled while nominally healthy, although unrecorded immune exposures were likely present. The donor was CMV seronegative and belonged to the group of over 350 seronegative cohort members. Each donor provided a peripheral blood sample, and peripheral blood mononuclear cells were used for TCR beta sequencing. The Qiagen DNeasy Blood Extraction Kit was used to extract genomic DNA from the blood cell samples.

The sequence derives from a man between 50 and 59 years old in good health and CMV-seronegative. The sequenced sample consisted of PBMCs. This chain joins TRBV28 to TRBJ1-5; 7 middle bases align to TRBD1. The CDR3: CASSSLDRVYSNQPQHF. The DNA reads TGTGCCAGCAGTTCCCTCGACAGGGTCTATAGCAATCAGCCCCAGCATTTT.